Shown below are 31 T cell receptor beta chains from a single sample sequenced in a study of tumor-infiltrating lymphocytes in primary liver carcinoma. Without any cell sorting, roughly 20-33 mg of bulk tissue yielded co-extracted RNA and DNA. A primer in the constant region served to generate TCR beta cDNA from roughly 450 ng of total RNA. Libraries for TCR beta were built through three nested multiplex PCR rounds, which together made up a slightly modified ARM-PCR procedure. The first two PCR rounds used TRBV1-TRBV30 forward primers with a C-beta reverse primer, around 10 cycles each. TCRdb analysed the multiplex PCR reads with MiXCR anew, one entry per CDR3 protein. The table lists approximately 37,000 distinct CDR3 sequences, 75% of them singletons, with around 40% in the top ten. Input material: tumor-adjacent normal liver tissue. These receptor sequences come from a man aged 35 to 55 with primary liver carcinoma and hepatitis B virus infection.

A note on this clonotype: Likely a read error: the CDR3 ends without its conserved phenylalanine or tryptophan. The V and J genes are TRBV29-1 and TRBJ2-7; perhaps TRBD1 as D (6 bases). The CDR3 length is 12 residues. V was trimmed by 8 bases and J by 2 bases, leaving 13 bases between them. Germline V gene sequence: CDR1 SQVTM, CDR2 ANQGSEA. The CDR3 loop is CSIRDKAYEQYL. CDR3 DNA sequence: TGCAGCATTCGGGACAAGGCCTACGAGCAGTACCTC.

This chain connects TRBV20-1 to TRBJ1-5; unclear D gene. The CDR3 consists of 13 residues. Germline assignment: CDR1 DFQATT and CDR2 SNEGSKA (reference sequence). V lost 7 bases and J lost 0, with 10 bases in between. The CDR3 DNA reads as TGCAGTGTAGCTGACCCTAGCAATCAGCCCCAGCATTTT. This sequence encodes CSVADPSNQPQHF.

A remark on this clonotype: At one end the junction does not follow the germline gene, possibly because of a read error. CDR3 sequence (DNA): TGCGCCAGCAGCTTGTCTAGCGGGAACCTCGATGAACAGTTCTTC. Translation: CASSLSSGNLDEQFF. The chain recombines TRBV5-1 with TRBJ2-1, with TRBD2 matching over 9 bases. This CDR3 is built from 15 residues. From germline, CDR1 is SGHRS and CDR2 YFSETQ. The variable domain in full, completed from reference TRBV5-1 and TRBJ2-1, reads KAGVTQTPRYLIKTRGQQVTLSCSPISGHRSVSWYQQTPGQGLQFLFEYFSETQRNKGNFPGRFSGRQFSNSRSEMNVSTLELGDSALYLCASSLSSGNLDEQFFGPGTRLTVL.

As regards this clonotype: Compared with germline, one end of the junction differs, possibly owing to a read error. The rearrangement uses TRBV10-3 and TRBJ2-2; a weak D match, TRBD2 (5 bases). The germline V gene encodes CDR1 ENHRY and CDR2 SYGVKD. The CDR3 extends over 14 amino acids. CDR3 in DNA: TGTACCATCAGTGGGGAGATAGACACCGGGGAGCTGTTTTTT. Amino acids: CTISGEIDTGELFF.

In this sample, this clonotype turned up many times. The chain recombines TRBV11-2 with TRBJ2-7, with D perhaps matching TRBD1 or TRBD2 (5 bases each). This CDR3 is built from 15 residues. The V end was cut by 5 bases, the J end by 7 bases, with 21 bases between. Germline loops: CDR1 SGHAT, CDR2 FQNNGV. DNA for the CDR3: TGTGCCAGCAGCCTACTGAATCCGGGGACGGAGGAGCAGTACTTC. It is translated as CASSLLNPGTEEQYF.

About this clonotype: Mismatch with germline at one junction end may stem from a read error. The chain is built from TRBV6-1 and TRBJ2-5, with TRBD1 matching 7 bases. The germline gives CDR1 MNHNS, CDR2 SASEGT. The CDR3 has 14 amino acids. CDR3 sequence: CTSRGSYRGETQCF. CDR3 DNA sequence: TGTACCAGCAGGGGTTCCTACAGGGGTGAGACCCAGTGCTTC.

With respect to this clonotype: At one boundary the junction diverges from the germline segment, which might be a read error. V usage is TRBV4-3 and J usage is TRBJ1-2; D is undetermined. Per the germline V gene, CDR1 is LGHNA and CDR2 is YSLEER. The CDR3 is made up of 13 amino acids. The CDR3 DNA reads as TGCGCCAACAGCCAAGAGGGCAACTATGGCTACAGCTTC. Its protein is CANSQEGNYGYSF.

This clonotype was seen a handful of times. The chain recombines TRBV10-3 with TRBJ2-3; TRBD2 matches at 11 bases. The V segment lost 6 bases and the J segment 2 bases; nucleotides outside the gene matches: 13. Germline CDR1 is ENHRY and CDR2 is SYGVKD. CDR3 length: 18 amino acids. This CDR3 is CAIRASPLTSGATDTQYF. The CDR3 nucleotides are TGTGCCATCAGGGCATCCCCATTGACTAGCGGGGCCACAGATACGCAGTATTTT.

Regarding this clonotype: Relative to the germline gene, one junction end is altered; a read error may explain this. This rearrangement joins TRBV4-2 to TRBJ2-3, with 7 bases lining up with TRBD1. Germline loops: CDR1 LGHNA, CDR2 YNFKEQ. This CDR3 is built from 16 residues. The CDR3 bases are TGTGCCAACAGCCAAGAGGTGACAGGGATCACAGATACGCAGTATTTT. Amino acids: CANSQEVTGITDTQYF.

With respect to this clonotype: One junction end does not reproduce the germline sequence, and a read error may be involved. V gene TRBV6-1 combines with J gene TRBJ2-2, with D possibly being TRBD1 (7 bases). Germline CDR1 and CDR2: MNHNS and SASEGT. CDR3 length equals 14 residues. CDR3 sequence: CASSTTGDTGEVFF. As DNA, the CDR3 is TGTGCCAGCAGTACCACAGGGGACACCGGGGAGGTGTTTTTT.

Concerning this clonotype: One junction end disagrees with the germline gene, perhaps due to a read error. The chain employs TRBV29-1 and TRBJ1-1, with unresolved D. Germline-derived CDR1 and CDR2 are SQVTM and ANQGSEA. The CDR3 is 15 amino acids. For the CDR3, the DNA is TGCAGCCTTCGGGCGGGGTGGGGAACGAACACTGAAGCTCTCTTT. Its translation is CSLRAGWGTNTEALF.

The sample holds many counts of this clonotype. This rearrangement joins TRBV28 to TRBJ1-6; maybe TRBD1 (5 bases). Germline V gene lookup returns CDR1 MDHEN and CDR2 SYDVKM. CDR3 length: 13 residues. V lost 8 bases and J lost 9, with 14 bases in between. Here the CDR3 DNA reads TGTGCCAGCTTCAGGCAGGGTGGTTCACCCCTCCACTTT. Translating gives CASFRQGGSPLHF.

The V gene is TRBV5-4, the J gene TRBJ1-1; the D gene is possibly TRBD1 (6 bases). Germline V lookup: CDR1 SGHNT, CDR2 YYREEE (reference sequence). The CDR3 is 14 residues long. Trimming left V 5 bases short and J 6 bases short, with 17 bases between. The CDR3 is CASSLKGGTSEAFF. CDR3 DNA sequence: TGTGCCAGCAGTTTGAAAGGGGGGACCTCTGAAGCTTTCTTT.

Points on this clonotype: The germline gene is not matched at one end of the junction; a read error may be the cause. V and J are TRBV6-1 and TRBJ1-2; D ambiguous. CDR3 size: 15 residues. Germline CDR1 and CDR2: MNHNS and SASEGT. CDR3: CASSVSAEGYDGYTF. CDR3 in DNA: TGCGCCAGCAGCGTGAGCGCCGAGGGCTACGATGGCTACACCTTC.

This rearrangement joins TRBV11-2 to TRBJ2-5; TRBD1 might be the D (5 bases). Germline V gene sequence: CDR1 SGHAT, CDR2 FQNNGV. The CDR3 is made up of 18 amino acids. The chain's CDR3 is CDGSPGSIQGTGRETQYF. CDR3 bases: TGTGACGGCAGCCCTGGCTCAATCCAGGGTACTGGGCGGGAGACCCAGTACTTC.

This clonotype was detected a few times. The CDR3 region is CSANIRREQFF. The CDR3 DNA follows: TGCAGTGCTAATATCCGAAGAGAGCAGTTCTTC. The rearrangement uses TRBV20-1 and TRBJ2-1; D gene uncertain. Trimming stripped 4 bases from V and 10 bases from J, with 11 bases between. This CDR3 spans 11 amino acids. Germline assignment: CDR1 DFQATT and CDR2 SNEGSKA (reference sequence).

Remarks on this clonotype: One end of the junction varies from germline; a read error may be responsible. This chain connects TRBV6-2 or TRBV6-3 to TRBJ2-1; TRBD2 matches at 10 bases. CDR1 is MNHEY and CDR2 is SVGEGT in the germline V gene. CDR3 length: 16 amino acids. CDR3 sequence reads: CTSSPRSSGRANEQFF. Here the CDR3 DNA reads TGTACCAGCAGTCCCCGGTCTAGCGGGAGAGCAAATGAGCAGTTCTTC.

In the case of this clonotype: Sequence at one end of the junction differs from germline and may be a read error. The V gene is TRBV28, the J gene TRBJ2-7, with TRBD1 identical over 7 bases. This CDR3 is 14 amino acids long. Germline CDR1 MDHEN, CDR2 SYDVKM. The CDR3 bases are TGTGCCAGCAGTTTAGCGGACAGGTTCTACGAGCAGTATTTC. It codes for CASSLADRFYEQYF.

This clonotype was detected ten times or more. The gene calls are TRBV6-1 and TRBJ2-3; 11 bases match TRBD1. V lost 6 bases and J lost 5; bases outside the gene matches: 13. In germline, CDR1 is MNHNS, CDR2 SASEGT. The CDR3 is 17 residues long. For the CDR3, the DNA is TGTGCCAGCAGAGCCCGGGACAGGGGGAGTAAAGTAGATACGCAGTATTTT. This encodes CASRARDRGSKVDTQYF.

The chain combines TRBV7-8 with TRBJ2-6; no reliable D call. Germline assignment: CDR1 SGHVS and CDR2 FQNEAQ. The CDR3 is made up of 14 amino acids. The CDR3 is CVTGSVSSANVLTF. CDR3 coding DNA: TGTGTCACCGGCTCTGTGTCAAGCGCCAACGTCCTGACTTTC. Supplemented by reference TRBV7-8 and TRBJ2-6, the full variable domain reads GAGVSQSPRYKVAKRGQDVALRCDPISGHVSLFWYQQALGQGPEFLTYFQNEAQLDKSGLPSDRFFAERPEGSVSTLKIQRTQQEDSAVYLCVTGSVSSANVLTFGAGSRLTVL.

Turning to this clonotype: Given the absence of the conserved phenylalanine or tryptophan at the CDR3 end, a read error is likely. The chain carries TRBV5-1 and TRBJ2-2, with 8 bases matching TRBD2. The germline V gene has CDR1 SGHRS and CDR2 YFSETQ. The CDR3 extends over 15 amino acids. The DNA for the CDR3 is TGTGCCAGCAAAGCGGGAGCTCAGAACACCGGGGAGCTGTTTTCT. This translates into CASKAGAQNTGELFS.

With regard to this clonotype: One junction end disagrees with the germline gene, perhaps due to a read error. The rearrangement uses TRBV6-2 or TRBV6-3 and TRBJ2-3; tentatively, D is TRBD2 (6 bases). Germline lookup yields CDR1 MNHEY and CDR2 SVGEGT. This CDR3 is 15 amino acids long. The CDR3 nucleotides read TGTGCCAGCAGTTACACGGGAGAGGCCATAGATGCGCAGTATTTT. Protein: CASSYTGEAIDAQYF.

The chain couples TRBV5-1 to TRBJ2-3; D remains unclear. Trimming took off 1 base at V and 1 base at J, with 13 bases between the two ends. Germline CDR1 and CDR2: SGHRS and YFSETQ. The CDR3 covers 16 residues. CDR3 protein: CASSLRTGGCTDTQYF. CDR3 sequence (DNA): TGCGCCAGCAGCTTGAGGACGGGTGGCTGCACAGATACGCAGTATTTT.

Remarks on this clonotype: The germline gene is not matched at one end of the junction; a read error may be the cause. The CDR3 region is CVSSPISYTF. Written as DNA, the CDR3 is TGTGTCAGCAGCCCCATTAGCTACACCTTC. J is TRBJ1-2 and V is TRBV11-2, with D unclear. CDR3 size: 10 residues. The germline CDR1 and CDR2 sequences are SGHAT and FQNNGV.

The chain combines TRBV14 with TRBJ1-3; tentative D call: TRBD1 (5 bases). Trimming removed 9 bases from V and 9 bases from J, with 21 bases in between. Per germline, CDR1 SGHDN and CDR2 FVKESK. The CDR3 consists of 14 residues. In DNA, the CDR3 is TGTGCCAGGAGCGGCCTTGGAGGGGTTGGCACCATATATTTT. This sequence encodes CARSGLGGVGTIYF.

Concerning this clonotype itself: Germline and junction disagree at one end, which may indicate a read error. This sequence joins TRBV11-1 and TRBJ2-7, with D uncertain. Germline-derived CDR1 and CDR2 are SGHAT and FQDESV (reference sequence). The CDR3 consists of 14 residues. The CDR3 sequence: CASCPGRRFYEQHF. The CDR3 DNA sequence: TGTGCCAGCTGCCCTGGACGGCGATTCTACGAGCAGCATTTC.

The CDR3 DNA reads as TGCAGTGTCGAGGGACAGGGTGGGGAAACGCAGTATTTT. Translated: CSVEGQGGETQYF. The chain is built from TRBV29-1 and TRBJ2-3; TRBD1 agrees at 9 bases. Germline V gene sequence: CDR1 SQVTM, CDR2 ANQGSEA. CDR3 size: 13 residues.

This clonotype is termed medium-sized. The rearrangement joins TRBV6-1 to TRBJ2-1, with D possibly being TRBD2 (6 bases). This CDR3 is 15 amino acids long. Looked up from germline, CDR1 is MNHNS and CDR2 is SASEGT. V lost 1 base and J lost 1, with 8 bases in between. The CDR3 nucleotides are TGTGCCAGCAGTGAAGAGGCGGGATCCTACAATGAGCAGTTCTTC. Amino acids: CASSEEAGSYNEQFF.

With respect to this clonotype: It is likely a read error, because the conserved phenylalanine at the end of the CDR3 is missing. The CDR3 DNA reads TGTGCCAGCAGGAGTGAAAAGGCGGGAGTGAAAAATGAGCAGTTCATC. Its protein is CASRSEKAGVKNEQFI. The chain recombines TRBV14 with TRBJ2-1; 7 bases are shared with TRBD2. The CDR3 runs 16 residues. Germline trimming cut 6 bases from V and 7 bases from J; bases unmatched to any gene: 15. In germline, CDR1 is SGHDN, CDR2 FVKESK.

The V and J genes are TRBV6-5 and TRBJ2-7, with TRBD1 matching over 9 bases. From germline, CDR1 is MNHEY and CDR2 SVGAGI. The CDR3 loop spans 14 amino acids. The CDR3 bases are TGTACTAGCAGTCCAGGGACAGGGAGGTACGAGCAGTACTTC. Its protein is CTSSPGTGRYEQYF.

With regard to this clonotype: The junction does not match germline at one end; this may be a read error. The V gene is TRBV28, the J gene TRBJ2-7, with 9 positions matching TRBD2. This CDR3 comprises 16 residues. Germline CDR1 MDHEN, CDR2 SYDVKM. This chain's CDR3 is CASSSGLALGSYEQSF. CDR3 sequence (DNA): TGCGCCAGCAGTTCCGGACTAGCGTTAGGCTCCTACGAGCAGTCCTTC.